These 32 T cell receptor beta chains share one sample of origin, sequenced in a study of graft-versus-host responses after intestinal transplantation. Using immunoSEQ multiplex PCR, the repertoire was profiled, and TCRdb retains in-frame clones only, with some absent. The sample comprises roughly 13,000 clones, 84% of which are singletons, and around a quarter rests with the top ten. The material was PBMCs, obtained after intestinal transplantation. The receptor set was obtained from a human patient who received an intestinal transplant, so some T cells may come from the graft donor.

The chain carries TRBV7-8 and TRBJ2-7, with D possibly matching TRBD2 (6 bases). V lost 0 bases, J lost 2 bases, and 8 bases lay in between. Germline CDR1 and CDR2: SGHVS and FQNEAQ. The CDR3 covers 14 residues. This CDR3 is CASSLAGGPYEQYF. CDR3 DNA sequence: TGTGCCAGCAGCTTAGCGGGGGGACCCTACGAGCAGTACTTC.

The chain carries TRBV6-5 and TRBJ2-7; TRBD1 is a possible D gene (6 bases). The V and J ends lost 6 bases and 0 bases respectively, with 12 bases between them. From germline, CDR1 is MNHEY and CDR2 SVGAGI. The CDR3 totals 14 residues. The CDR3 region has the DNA TGTGCCAGCAGAACCGGGACATACTCCTACGAGCAGTACTTC. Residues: CASRTGTYSYEQYF.

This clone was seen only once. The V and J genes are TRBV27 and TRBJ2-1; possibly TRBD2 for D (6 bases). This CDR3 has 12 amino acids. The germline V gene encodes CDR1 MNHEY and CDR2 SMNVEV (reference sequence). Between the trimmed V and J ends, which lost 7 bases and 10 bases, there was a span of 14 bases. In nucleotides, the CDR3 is TGTGCCAGCACGACCCCCCGGGGGGAGCAGTTCTTC. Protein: CASTTPRGEQFF.

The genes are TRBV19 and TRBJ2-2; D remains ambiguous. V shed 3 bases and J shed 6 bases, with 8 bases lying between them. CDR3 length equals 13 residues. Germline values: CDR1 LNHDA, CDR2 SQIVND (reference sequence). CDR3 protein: CASSILFSGELFF. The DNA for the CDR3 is TGTGCCAGTAGTATTCTTTTTTCCGGGGAGCTGTTTTTT.

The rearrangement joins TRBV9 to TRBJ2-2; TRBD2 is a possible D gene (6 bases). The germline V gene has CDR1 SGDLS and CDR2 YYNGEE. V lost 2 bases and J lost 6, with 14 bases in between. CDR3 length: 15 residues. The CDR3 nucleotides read TGTGCCAGCAGCGTCGGGGGTTCGACCCCCGGGGAGCTGTTTTTT. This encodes CASSVGGSTPGELFF.

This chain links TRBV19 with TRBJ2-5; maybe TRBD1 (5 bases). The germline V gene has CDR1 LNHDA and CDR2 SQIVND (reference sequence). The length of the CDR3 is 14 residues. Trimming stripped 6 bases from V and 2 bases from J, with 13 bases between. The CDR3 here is CASSFRAEQETQYF. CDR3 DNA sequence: TGTGCCAGTAGCTTCAGGGCAGAACAAGAGACCCAGTACTTC.

CDR3 sequence: CASRSQGEANYGYTF. CDR3 nucleotide sequence: TGTGCCAGCAGGTCACAGGGGGAAGCTAACTATGGCTACACCTTC. This rearrangement joins TRBV6-4 to TRBJ1-2, with 8 bases fitting TRBD1. The CDR3 totals 15 residues. Unmatched junction bases numbered 6, after V lost 6 bases and J lost 0 bases. Germline CDR1 and CDR2: MRHNA and SNTAGT.

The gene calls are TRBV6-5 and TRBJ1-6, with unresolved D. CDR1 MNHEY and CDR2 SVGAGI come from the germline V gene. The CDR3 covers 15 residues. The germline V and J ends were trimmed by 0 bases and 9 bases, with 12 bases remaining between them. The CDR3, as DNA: TGTGCCAGCAGTTACTCGGGCGCCCTCGGTTCACCCCTCCACTTT. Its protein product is CASSYSGALGSPLHF.

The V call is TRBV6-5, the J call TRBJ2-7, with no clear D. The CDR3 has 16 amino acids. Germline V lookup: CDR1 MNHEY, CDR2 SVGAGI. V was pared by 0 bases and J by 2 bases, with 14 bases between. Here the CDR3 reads CASSYSLVDPAYEQYF. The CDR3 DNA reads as TGTGCCAGCAGTTACTCGCTTGTGGACCCAGCCTACGAGCAGTACTTC.

CDR3 in DNA: TGTGCCAGCAGCTTAGGGAGGGCAGGGTGGAGCTTTACCTACGAGCAGTACTTC. It is translated as CASSLGRAGWSFTYEQYF. This sequence joins TRBV7-8 and TRBJ2-7; D is perhaps TRBD2 (6 bases). This CDR3 is built from 18 residues. Between the trimmed V and J ends, which lost 1 base and 2 bases, there was a span of 21 bases. Germline V gene data show CDR1 as SGHVS and CDR2 as FQNEAQ.

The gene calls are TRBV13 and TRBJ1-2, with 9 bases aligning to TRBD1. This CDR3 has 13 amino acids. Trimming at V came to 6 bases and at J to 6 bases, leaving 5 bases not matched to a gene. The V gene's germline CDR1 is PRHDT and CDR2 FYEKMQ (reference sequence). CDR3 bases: TGTGCCAGCAGGGGACAGGGAGGGGATGGCTACACCTTC. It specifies CASRGQGGDGYTF.

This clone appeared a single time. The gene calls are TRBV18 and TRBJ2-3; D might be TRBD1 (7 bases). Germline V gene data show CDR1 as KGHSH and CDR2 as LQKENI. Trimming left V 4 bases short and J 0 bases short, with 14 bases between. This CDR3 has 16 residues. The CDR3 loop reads CASSLRDRSSTDTQYF. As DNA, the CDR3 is TGTGCCAGCTCACTGCGGGACAGATCTAGCACAGATACGCAGTATTTT. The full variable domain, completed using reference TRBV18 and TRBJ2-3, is NAGVMQNPRHLVRRRGQEARLRCSPMKGHSHVYWYRQLPEEGLKFMVYLQKENIIDESGMPKERFSAEFPKEGPSILRIQQVVRGDSAAYFCASSLRDRSSTDTQYFGPGTRLTVL.

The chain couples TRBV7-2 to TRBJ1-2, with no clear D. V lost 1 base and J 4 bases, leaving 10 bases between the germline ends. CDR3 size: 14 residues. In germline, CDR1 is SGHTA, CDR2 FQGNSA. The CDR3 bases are TGTGCCAGCAGCTTAGGACGGCAGAGCTATGGCTACACCTTC. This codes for CASSLGRQSYGYTF.

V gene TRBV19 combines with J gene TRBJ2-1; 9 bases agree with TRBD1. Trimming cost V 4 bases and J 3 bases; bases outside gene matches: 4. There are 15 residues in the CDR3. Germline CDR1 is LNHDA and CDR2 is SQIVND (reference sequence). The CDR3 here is CASSKQGQGYNEQFF. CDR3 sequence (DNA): TGTGCCAGTAGTAAGCAGGGACAGGGCTACAATGAGCAGTTCTTC.

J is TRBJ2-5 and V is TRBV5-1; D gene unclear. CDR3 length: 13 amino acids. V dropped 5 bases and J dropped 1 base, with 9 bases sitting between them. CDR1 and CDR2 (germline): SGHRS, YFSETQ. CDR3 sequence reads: CASRYRIQETQYF. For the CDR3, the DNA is TGCGCCAGCAGGTATAGGATCCAAGAGACCCAGTACTTC.

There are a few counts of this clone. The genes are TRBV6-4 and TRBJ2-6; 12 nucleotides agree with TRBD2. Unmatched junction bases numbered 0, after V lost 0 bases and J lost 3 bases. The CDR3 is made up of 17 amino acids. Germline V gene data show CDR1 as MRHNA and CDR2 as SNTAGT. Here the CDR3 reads CASSDSTSGSGANVLTF. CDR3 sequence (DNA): TGTGCCAGCAGTGACTCGACTAGCGGGAGTGGGGCCAACGTCCTGACTTTC.

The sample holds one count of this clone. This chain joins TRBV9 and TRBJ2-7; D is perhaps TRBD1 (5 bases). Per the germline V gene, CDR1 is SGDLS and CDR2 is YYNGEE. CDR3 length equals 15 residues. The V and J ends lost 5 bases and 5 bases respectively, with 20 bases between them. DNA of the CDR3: TGTGCCAGCAGTGTCATGGGAAGGGGTAGTGACGAGCAGTACTTC. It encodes CASSVMGRGSDEQYF.

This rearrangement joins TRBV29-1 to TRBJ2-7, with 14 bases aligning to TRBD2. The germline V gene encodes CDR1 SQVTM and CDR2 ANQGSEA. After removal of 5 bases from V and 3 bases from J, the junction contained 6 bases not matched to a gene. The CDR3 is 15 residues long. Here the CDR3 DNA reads TGCAGCGTTTTGACCGGGACTAGCGGGAGCTACGAGCAGTACTTC. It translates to CSVLTGTSGSYEQYF.

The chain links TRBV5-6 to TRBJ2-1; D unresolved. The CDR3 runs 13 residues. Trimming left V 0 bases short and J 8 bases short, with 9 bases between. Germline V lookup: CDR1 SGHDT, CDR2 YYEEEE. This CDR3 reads CASSLASDDEQFF. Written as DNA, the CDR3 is TGTGCCAGCAGCTTGGCCAGCGACGATGAGCAGTTCTTC.

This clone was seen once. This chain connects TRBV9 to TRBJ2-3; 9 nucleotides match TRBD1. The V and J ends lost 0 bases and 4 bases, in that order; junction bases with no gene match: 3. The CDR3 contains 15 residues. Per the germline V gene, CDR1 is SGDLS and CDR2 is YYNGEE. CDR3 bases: TGTGCCAGCAGCGTAGAGGGACAGGGCCCAGATACGCAGTATTTT. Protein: CASSVEGQGPDTQYF.

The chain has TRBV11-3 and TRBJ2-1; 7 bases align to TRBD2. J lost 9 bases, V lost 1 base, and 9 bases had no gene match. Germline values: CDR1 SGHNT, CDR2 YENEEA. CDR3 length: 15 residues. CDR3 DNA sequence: TGTGCCAGCAGCTTAGGATCCGGGAGCGGGATTGAGCAGTTCTTC. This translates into CASSLGSGSGIEQFF.

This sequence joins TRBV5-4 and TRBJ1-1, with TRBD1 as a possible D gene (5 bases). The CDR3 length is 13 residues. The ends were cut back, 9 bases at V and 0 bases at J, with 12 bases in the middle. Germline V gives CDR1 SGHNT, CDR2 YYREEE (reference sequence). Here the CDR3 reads CATQGRMNTEAFF. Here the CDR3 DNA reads TGTGCCACTCAGGGACGGATGAACACTGAAGCTTTCTTT.

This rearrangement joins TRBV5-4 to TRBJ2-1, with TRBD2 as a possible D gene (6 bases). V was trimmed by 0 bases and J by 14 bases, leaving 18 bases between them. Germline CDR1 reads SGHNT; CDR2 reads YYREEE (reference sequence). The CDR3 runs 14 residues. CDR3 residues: CASSLGGDPTGEFF. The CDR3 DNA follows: TGTGCCAGCAGCTTGGGAGGTGACCCCACGGGAGAGTTCTTC.

In DNA form, the CDR3 reads TGTGCCAGCAGCCCGGAGCCGGGACACTCGAGCTACACCTTC. It encodes CASSPEPGHSSYTF. V usage is TRBV7-8 and J usage is TRBJ1-2, with a tentative D call TRBD1 (6 bases). Trimming took 5 bases from V and 9 from J, leaving 19 bases between them. Germline CDR1 and CDR2: SGHVS and FQNEAQ. This CDR3 contains 14 residues. Looking up the rest from reference TRBV7-8 and TRBJ1-2 gives the full variable domain: GAGVSQSPRYKVAKRGQDVALRCDPISGHVSLFWYQQALGQGPEFLTYFQNEAQLDKSGLPSDRFFAERPEGSVSTLKIQRTQQEDSAVYLCASSPEPGHSSYTFGSGTRLTVV.

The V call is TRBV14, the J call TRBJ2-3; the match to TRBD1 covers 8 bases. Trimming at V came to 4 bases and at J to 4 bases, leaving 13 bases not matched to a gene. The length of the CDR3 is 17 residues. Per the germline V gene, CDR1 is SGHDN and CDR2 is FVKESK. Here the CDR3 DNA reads TGTGCCAGCAGCCCTAGACAGGGGCCTCGCTGGGCAGATACGCAGTATTTT. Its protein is CASSPRQGPRWADTQYF. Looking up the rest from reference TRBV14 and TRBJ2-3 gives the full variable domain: EAGVTQFPSHSVIEKGQTVTLRCDPISGHDNLYWYRRVMGKEIKFLLHFVKESKQDESGMPNNRFLAERTGGTYSTLKVQPAELEDSGVYFCASSPRQGPRWADTQYFGPGTRLTVL.

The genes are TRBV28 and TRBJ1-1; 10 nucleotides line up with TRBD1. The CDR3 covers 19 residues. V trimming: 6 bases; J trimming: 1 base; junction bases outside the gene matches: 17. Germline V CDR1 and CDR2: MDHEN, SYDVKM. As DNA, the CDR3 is TGTGCCAGCAGCCTGCCGGGACAGGGGACCGCCCTGGGGAACACTGAAGCTTTCTTT. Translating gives CASSLPGQGTALGNTEAFF. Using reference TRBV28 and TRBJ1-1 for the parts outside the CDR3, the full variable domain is DVKVTQSSRYLVKRTGEKVFLECVQDMDHENMFWYRQDPGLGLRLIYFSYDVKMKEKGDIPEGYSVSREKKERFSLILESASTNQTSMYLCASSLPGQGTALGNTEAFFGQGTRLTVV.

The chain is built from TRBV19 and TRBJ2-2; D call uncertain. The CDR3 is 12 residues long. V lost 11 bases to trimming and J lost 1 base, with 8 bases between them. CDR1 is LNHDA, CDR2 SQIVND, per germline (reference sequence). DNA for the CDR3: TGTGCCTGCCAGATGAACACCGGGGAGCTGTTTTTT. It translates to CACQMNTGELFF.

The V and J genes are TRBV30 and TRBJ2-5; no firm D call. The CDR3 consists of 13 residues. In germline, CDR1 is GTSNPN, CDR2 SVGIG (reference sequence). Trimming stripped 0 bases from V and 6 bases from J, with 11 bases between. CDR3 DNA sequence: TGTGCCTGGAGTGTAGGTGAAAAAAAGACCCAGTACTTC. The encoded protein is CAWSVGEKKTQYF.

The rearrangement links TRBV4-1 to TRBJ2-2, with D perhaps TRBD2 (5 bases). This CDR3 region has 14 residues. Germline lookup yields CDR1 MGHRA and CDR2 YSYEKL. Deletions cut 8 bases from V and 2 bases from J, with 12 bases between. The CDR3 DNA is TGCGCCAGCCGCCGGGAAACCAACACCGGGGAGCTGTTTTTT. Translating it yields CASRRETNTGELFF.

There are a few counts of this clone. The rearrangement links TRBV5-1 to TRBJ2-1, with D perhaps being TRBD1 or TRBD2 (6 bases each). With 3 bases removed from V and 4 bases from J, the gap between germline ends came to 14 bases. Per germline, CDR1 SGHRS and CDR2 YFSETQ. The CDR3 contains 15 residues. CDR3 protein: CASSWGAGTYNEQFF. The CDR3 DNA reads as TGCGCCAGCAGCTGGGGGGCGGGAACGTACAATGAGCAGTTCTTC.

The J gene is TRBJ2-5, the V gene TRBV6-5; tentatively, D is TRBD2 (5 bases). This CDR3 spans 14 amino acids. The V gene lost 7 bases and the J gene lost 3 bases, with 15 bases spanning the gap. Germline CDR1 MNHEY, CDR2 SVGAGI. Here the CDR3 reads CASTRAGVKETQYF. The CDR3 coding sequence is TGTGCCAGCACCAGAGCCGGGGTAAAAGAGACCCAGTACTTC.

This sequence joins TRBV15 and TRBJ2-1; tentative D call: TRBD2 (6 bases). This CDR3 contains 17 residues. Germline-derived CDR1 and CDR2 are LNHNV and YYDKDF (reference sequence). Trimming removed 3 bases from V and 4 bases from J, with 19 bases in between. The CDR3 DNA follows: TGTGCCACCAGCAGTCCTCAAATAGCGGAGGTTTACAATGAGCAGTTCTTC. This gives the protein CATSSPQIAEVYNEQFF.